This T cell receptor beta chain was sequenced for a study of blood T cells in healthy people across ages. Per the germline V gene, CDR1 is SGHVS and CDR2 is FNYEAQ. The CDR3 is 18 amino acids. The V segment lost 7 bases and the J segment 5 bases; nucleotides outside the gene matches: 15. A sample-barcoded 5' primer and a J-beta primer mix were used in a second PCR of about 7 to 11 cycles. Each cDNA molecule carried a tag from a template-switch adaptor that contained 12 random nucleotides. From the 5' RACE reads, TCRdb called clonotypes with MiXCR, one entry per CDR3 protein. The sample lists some 1 million distinct CDR3 sequences, more than 40% occurring once.

The sequence derives from an older woman in good health. J is TRBJ2-3 and V is TRBV7-6, with TRBD2 identical over 13 bases. Sequencing input: blood. Here the CDR3 reads CASTRGATSGRPIDTQYF. The DNA for the CDR3 is TGTGCCAGCACCCGGGGAGCGACTAGCGGGAGGCCCATAGATACGCAGTATTTT.